The next 20 T cell receptor beta chains were all read from a single sample in a study of cytomegalovirus exposure and HLA in healthy donors. PCR involved 60 Vbeta and 13 Jbeta primers. Sequencing was performed with immunoSEQ multiplex PCR; in TCRdb, only in-frame clones are kept and a portion is missing. The sample lists tens of thousands of clones; 75% to 90% were seen once. Sequencing was done on a sample of PBMCs. The receptors derive from a man aged 50-60 years in good health and CMV-seropositive.

The chain uses TRBV5-4 and TRBJ2-2; 7 positions match TRBD2. The CDR3 is made up of 18 amino acids. Germline V gene data show CDR1 as SGHNT and CDR2 as YYREEE (reference sequence). The V gene end was trimmed by 0 bases and the J gene end by 2 bases; junction bases not matched to a gene: 10. In DNA form, the CDR3 reads TGTGCCAGCAGCTTGGGCGGGAGAGGGTTCCGAAACACCGGGGAGCTGTTTTTT. As protein: CASSLGGRGFRNTGELFF. Based on the CDR3 plus reference TRBV5-4 and TRBJ2-2, the full variable domain is ETGVTQSPTHLIKTRGQQVTLRCSSQSGHNTVSWYQQALGQGPQFIFQYYREEENGRGNFPPRFSGLQFPNYSSELNVNALELDDSALYLCASSLGGRGFRNTGELFFGEGSRLTVL.

Worth noting for this clone: This specimen includes other DNA sequences encoding the same CDR3. J is TRBJ2-3 and V is TRBV9; TRBD2 aligns across 8 bases. Germline CDR1 reads SGDLS; CDR2 reads YYNGEE. V was pared by 0 bases and J by 1 base, with 7 bases of the junction left unmatched. The length of the CDR3 is 17 residues. The CDR3 bases are TGTGCCAGCAGCGTAGGGGCTAGCGGGTCTGGCACAGATACGCAGTATTTT. It yields the protein CASSVGASGSGTDTQYF. The whole variable domain, filled in from reference TRBV9 and TRBJ2-3, reads DSGVTQTPKHLITATGQRVTLRCSPRSGDLSVYWYQQSLDQGLQFLIQYYNGEERAKGNILERFSAQQFPDLHSELNLSSLELGDSALYFCASSVGASGSGTDTQYFGPGTRLTVL.

The rearrangement uses TRBV14 and TRBJ2-7; D is undetermined. Trimming removed 1 base from V and 3 bases from J, with 7 bases in between. The germline V gene encodes CDR1 SGHDN and CDR2 FVKESK. CDR3 length: 13 amino acids. The CDR3 protein is CASSQGGSYEQYF. CDR3 nucleotide sequence: TGTGCCAGCAGCCAAGGTGGCAGCTACGAGCAGTACTTC.

The chain has TRBV30 and TRBJ2-3; 8 nucleotides agree with TRBD2. CDR3 size: 14 residues. Germline trimming cut 8 bases from V and 1 base from J; bases unmatched to any gene: 8. Per the germline V gene, CDR1 is GTSNPN and CDR2 is SVGIG (reference sequence). This chain's CDR3 is CAEGRAGGTDTQYF. DNA for the CDR3: TGTGCCGAAGGGCGAGCGGGAGGCACAGATACGCAGTATTTT.

The chain uses TRBV28 and TRBJ1-2; D gene ambiguous. Germline CDR1 and CDR2: MDHEN and SYDVKM. The ends were cut back, 2 bases at V and 2 bases at J, with 6 bases in the middle. The CDR3 loop spans 13 amino acids. The CDR3 bases are TGTGCCAGCAGTTTAATACAGAACTATGGCTACACCTTC. It yields the protein CASSLIQNYGYTF.

Regarding this clone: Additional DNA sequences in this sample encode the identical CDR3. CDR3 nucleotide sequence: TGTGCCAGCAGCCCGGGACAGGGGAACACTGAAGCTTTCTTT. This gives the protein CASSPGQGNTEAFF. The rearrangement links TRBV7-3 to TRBJ1-1; TRBD1 agrees at 9 bases. The CDR3 covers 14 residues. Germline assignment: CDR1 SGHTA and CDR2 FQGTGA. Unmatched junction bases numbered 2, after V lost 5 bases and J lost 1 base.

The rearrangement links TRBV29-1 to TRBJ2-7; 9 bases fit TRBD2. Germline loops: CDR1 SQVTM, CDR2 ANQGSEA. The CDR3 is 13 residues long. After removal of 4 bases from V and 7 bases from J, the junction contained 8 bases not matched to a gene. CDR3 coding DNA: TGCAGCGTTGGGGTAGCGGGAGTAGGGGAGCAGTACTTC. Residues: CSVGVAGVGEQYF.

V usage is TRBV6-6 and J usage is TRBJ1-5, with D hard to call. V was cut by 8 bases and J by 2 bases, with 16 bases left in between. CDR1 and CDR2 from the germline V gene are MNHNY and SVGAGI (reference sequence). This CDR3 has 15 amino acids. The CDR3 spells CASVDSGFGNQPQHF. The CDR3 nucleotides are TGTGCCAGCGTAGACTCGGGGTTTGGCAATCAGCCCCAGCATTTT.

The V call is TRBV7-9, the J call TRBJ2-7; 12 bases align to TRBD2. Trimming took 3 bases from V and 2 from J; bases not matched to a gene: 2. Per germline, CDR1 SEHNR and CDR2 FQNEAQ (reference sequence). The CDR3 extends over 15 amino acids. DNA of the CDR3: TGTGCCAGCAGCTTCTGGACTAGCGGGACCTACGAGCAGTACTTC. This sequence encodes CASSFWTSGTYEQYF.

Remarks on this clone: The junction and the germline gene differ at one end; a read error may be behind it. The chain joins TRBV2 to TRBJ2-6; D is possibly TRBD1 (5 bases). In germline, CDR1 is SNHLY, CDR2 FYNNEI. The CDR3 loop spans 14 amino acids. CDR3 amino acids: CARDDSSGANGLTF. The CDR3 coding sequence is TGTGCCAGAGACGACAGCTCTGGGGCCAACGGCCTGACTTTC.

The chain couples TRBV30 to TRBJ1-1; 7 bases fit TRBD1. The CDR3 loop spans 13 amino acids. Germline CDR1 GTSNPN, CDR2 SVGIG (reference sequence). V lost 1 base, J lost 8 bases, and 7 bases stayed unmatched. CDR3 in DNA: TGTGCCTGGAGTGCAGACCCGGGACAGGAAGCTTTCTTT. Translated, it gives CAWSADPGQEAFF.

This chain uses TRBV18 with TRBJ1-1; D is unresolved. Germline V gives CDR1 KGHSH, CDR2 LQKENI. The CDR3 runs to 16 residues. V was shortened by 0 bases and J by 1 base, with 12 bases between the two germline ends. CDR3 sequence: CASSPPGGGGNTEAFF. CDR3 bases: TGTGCCAGCTCACCACCGGGAGGTGGAGGGAACACTGAAGCTTTCTTT.

The chain has TRBV18 and TRBJ2-7, with TRBD1 identical over 8 bases. This CDR3 has 16 residues. The germline CDR1 and CDR2 sequences are KGHSH and LQKENI. V lost 3 bases, J lost 5 bases, and 12 bases stayed unmatched. CDR3 sequence reads: CASSPPDRAKGNEQYF. The CDR3 region has the DNA TGTGCCAGCTCACCCCCGGACAGGGCTAAGGGTAACGAGCAGTACTTC. The complete variable domain, with remaining parts taken from reference TRBV18 and TRBJ2-7, reads NAGVMQNPRHLVRRRGQEARLRCSPMKGHSHVYWYRQLPEEGLKFMVYLQKENIIDESGMPKERFSAEFPKEGPSILRIQQVVRGDSAAYFCASSPPDRAKGNEQYFGPGTRLTVT.

CDR3 in amino acids: CASKFGEEQFF. The CDR3 bases are TGTGCCAGCAAATTTGGGGAGGAGCAGTTCTTC. The chain links TRBV2 to TRBJ2-1; D is perhaps TRBD2 (5 bases). The CDR3 is 11 residues long. Trimming cost V 7 bases and J 10 bases, with 11 bases left between them. Germline V gives CDR1 SNHLY, CDR2 FYNNEI.

This sequence joins TRBV10-3 and TRBJ1-4, with D possibly TRBD1 on 6 matching bases. V gave up 2 bases and J gave up 3 bases, with 10 bases separating them. Germline V CDR1 and CDR2: ENHRY, SYGVKD. This CDR3 contains 15 residues. CDR3 loop: CAISERQAANEKLFF. Written as DNA, the CDR3 is TGTGCCATCAGTGAGAGACAGGCAGCTAATGAAAAACTGTTTTTT.

The rearrangement links TRBV5-1 to TRBJ2-3, with TRBD2 matching over 10 bases. Germline trimming cut 0 bases from V and 5 bases from J; bases unmatched to any gene: 3. Germline CDR1 SGHRS, CDR2 YFSETQ. This CDR3 comprises 15 residues. The CDR3 protein is CASSLEREGIDTQYF. The CDR3, as DNA: TGCGCCAGCAGCTTGGAGCGGGAGGGGATAGATACGCAGTATTTT.

J is TRBJ2-7 and V is TRBV7-2; D ambiguous. Germline CDR1 SGHTA, CDR2 FQGNSA. The V and J ends lost 5 bases and 4 bases respectively, with 9 bases between them. The CDR3 has 12 residues. CDR3 DNA sequence: TGTGCCAGCAGCGCGAGCGATTACGAGCAGTACTTC. This translates into CASSASDYEQYF. Full variable domain (outside the CDR3, taken from reference TRBV7-2 and TRBJ2-7): GAGVSQSPSNKVTEKGKDVELRCDPISGHTALYWYRQSLGQGLEFLIYFQGNSAPDKSGLPSDRFSAERTGGSVSTLTIQRTQQEDSAVYLCASSASDYEQYFGPGTRLTVT.

V usage is TRBV5-1 and J usage is TRBJ2-7, with D unresolved. Trimming removed 4 bases at V and 5 bases at J, with 19 bases between. CDR1 and CDR2 (germline): SGHRS, YFSETQ. The CDR3 spans 15 residues. CDR3 in DNA: TGCGCCAGCAGCAAGGAGATTCGCAATTCCGACGAGCAGTACTTC. Translation: CASSKEIRNSDEQYF.

This clone was counted between two and nine times. The genes are TRBV9 and TRBJ2-7; 8 positions match TRBD2. V shed 0 bases and J 4 bases; nucleotides not matched to a gene: 3. This CDR3 comprises 14 residues. Germline-derived CDR1 and CDR2 are SGDLS and YYNGEE. CDR3 in amino acids: CASSVEAGGYEQYF. CDR3 DNA: TGTGCCAGCAGCGTAGAGGCGGGGGGATACGAGCAGTACTTC.

The rearrangement joins TRBV7-9 to TRBJ1-5; TRBD1 agrees at 7 bases. The CDR3 extends over 14 amino acids. Germline CDR1 and CDR2: SEHNR and FQNEAQ (reference sequence). Trimming removed 4 bases from V and 5 bases from J; junction bases left unmatched: 5. As DNA, the CDR3 is TGTGCCAGCAGCTCCGACAGGGCATATCAGCCCCAGCATTTT. As protein: CASSSDRAYQPQHF. Looking up the rest from reference TRBV7-9 and TRBJ1-5 gives the full variable domain: DTGVSQNPRHKITKRGQNVTFRCDPISEHNRLYWYRQTLGQGPEFLTYFQNEAQLEKSRLLSDRFSAERPKGSFSTLEIQRTEQGDSAMYLCASSSDRAYQPQHFGDGTRLSIL.